These 21 T cell receptor beta chains share one sample of origin, sequenced in a study of T cell repertoires in cytomegalovirus infection. TCRdb re-analysed the reads in MiXCR, keeping a single row per CDR3 protein. The sample holds around 130,000 distinct CDR3 sequences, around 25% seen once. Antigens for these TCRs are unknown. The sequenced material came from PBMCs, sequenced either directly or after in vitro stimulation (not recorded which). These receptors came from a human donor in good health (CMV status not recorded). Some clones in this sample may be carry-over from other donors' samples.

V is TRBV2 and J is TRBJ1-4; 8 nucleotides match TRBD1. Looked up from germline, CDR1 is SNHLY and CDR2 is FYNNEI. Trimming took 4 bases from V and 7 from J; bases not matched to a gene: 5. The CDR3 consists of 14 residues. The CDR3 here is CASSGTGGTEKLFF. The CDR3 nucleotides read TGTGCCAGCAGTGGAACAGGGGGAACTGAAAAACTGTTTTTT.

This clonotype showed up just a few times. The V gene is TRBV27, the J gene TRBJ1-1, with TRBD1 as a possible D gene (5 bases). Trimming removed 9 bases at V and 1 base at J, with 21 bases between. The length of the CDR3 is 16 residues. Germline V gene lookup returns CDR1 MNHEY and CDR2 SMNVEV (reference sequence). CDR3 sequence: CARGWAREFPNTEAFF. In DNA, the CDR3 is TGTGCCAGGGGCTGGGCCAGGGAGTTTCCGAACACTGAAGCTTTCTTT.

The chain combines TRBV12-3 or TRBV12-4 with TRBJ2-7; the D is unclear. Trimming stripped 5 bases from V and 2 bases from J, with 10 bases between. This CDR3 is 13 amino acids long. The CDR3 loop reads CASSPGSPYEQYF. The CDR3 nucleotides are TGTGCCAGCAGTCCCGGGTCACCCTACGAGCAGTACTTC.

This clonotype was observed at least ten times. The chain combines TRBV7-2 with TRBJ2-1; the match to TRBD2 covers 9 bases. V gave up 5 bases and J gave up 10 bases; unmatched junction bases: 6. Germline V gene data show CDR1 as SGHTA and CDR2 as FQGNSA. The CDR3 covers 13 residues. Here the CDR3 DNA reads TGTGCCAGCAGCGCACAGCTAGCGGGAGAGCAGTTCTTC. This sequence encodes CASSAQLAGEQFF.

This clonotype is medium-sized by share. This chain uses TRBV27 with TRBJ1-6; weak D call: TRBD1 (5 bases). Between the trimmed V and J ends, which lost 6 bases and 0 bases, there was a span of 18 bases. Germline V gives CDR1 MNHEY, CDR2 SMNVEV (reference sequence). The CDR3 sequence is 18 residues long. CDR3 amino acids: CASRQDSVRSSYNSPLHF. The CDR3 region has the DNA TGTGCCAGCAGACAGGACTCAGTTCGGAGCTCCTATAATTCACCCCTCCACTTT.

The chain is built from TRBV7-8 and TRBJ2-2; TRBD1 might be the D (6 bases). Trimming cost V 1 base and J 1 base, with 7 bases left between them. Looked up from germline, CDR1 is SGHVS and CDR2 is FQNEAQ. This CDR3 is built from 15 residues. The CDR3 DNA is TGTGCCAGCAGCTTAGTGACAGGGAACACCGGGGAGCTGTTTTTT. Residues: CASSLVTGNTGELFF. The full variable domain, with the rest looked up from reference TRBV7-8 and TRBJ2-2, is GAGVSQSPRYKVAKRGQDVALRCDPISGHVSLFWYQQALGQGPEFLTYFQNEAQLDKSGLPSDRFFAERPEGSVSTLKIQRTQQEDSAVYLCASSLVTGNTGELFFGEGSRLTVL.

The V and J genes are TRBV12-3 or TRBV12-4 and TRBJ2-2; maybe TRBD1 (6 bases). This CDR3 has 15 amino acids. The V end was cut by 5 bases, the J end by 4 bases, with 14 bases between. In DNA, the CDR3 is TGTGCCAGCAGTCCTACTACAGGGCTCACCGGGGAGCTGTTTTTT. The encoded protein is CASSPTTGLTGELFF.

This chain uses TRBV5-1 with TRBJ1-1; tentative D call: TRBD1 (6 bases). CDR3 size: 16 residues. Germline V lookup: CDR1 SGHRS, CDR2 YFSETQ. Trimming pared 3 bases from V and 0 bases from J, leaving 15 bases between. The CDR3, as DNA: TGCGCCAGCAGCTCAGGGGTTGGGATAATGAACACTGAAGCTTTCTTT. Amino acid sequence: CASSSGVGIMNTEAFF.

This clonotype showed up many times. V and J are TRBV7-2 and TRBJ2-7; 8 bases match TRBD1. Germline CDR1 is SGHTA and CDR2 is FQGNSA. Unmatched junction bases numbered 10, after V lost 3 bases and J lost 9 bases. The CDR3 totals 14 residues. The DNA of the CDR3 is TGTGCCAGCAGCTTCACCGGGACAGGTTATTTGCAGTACTTC. Protein: CASSFTGTGYLQYF.

J is TRBJ1-2 and V is TRBV7-9; no clear D. Germline assignment: CDR1 SEHNR and CDR2 FQNEAQ (reference sequence). V dropped 0 bases and J dropped 4 bases, with 12 bases sitting between them. The CDR3 has 15 residues. The CDR3: CASSLASGDSYGYTF. CDR3 bases: TGTGCCAGCAGCTTAGCGTCCGGGGATAGCTATGGCTACACCTTC.

This clonotype was observed a few times. The chain links TRBV5-4 to TRBJ2-1; TRBD2 agrees at 7 bases. CDR3 size: 16 residues. Germline CDR1 reads SGHNT; CDR2 reads YYREEE (reference sequence). Trimming removed 4 bases from V and 4 bases from J; junction bases left unmatched: 11. The DNA for the CDR3 is TGTGCCAGCAGCCCGCGAGGAACGGGAGGATACAATGAGCAGTTCTTC. Residues: CASSPRGTGGYNEQFF. Together with reference TRBV5-4 and TRBJ2-1, the CDR3 gives the full variable domain: ETGVTQSPTHLIKTRGQQVTLRCSSQSGHNTVSWYQQALGQGPQFIFQYYREEENGRGNFPPRFSGLQFPNYSSELNVNALELDDSALYLCASSPRGTGGYNEQFFGPGTRLTVL.

This clonotype was picked up a small number of times. The J gene is TRBJ1-5, the V gene TRBV27; D unresolved. This CDR3 comprises 15 residues. The V end was cut by 7 bases, the J end by 0 bases, with 13 bases between. From germline, CDR1 is MNHEY and CDR2 SMNVEV (reference sequence). The chain's CDR3 is CASMSESYSNQPQHF. The DNA of the CDR3 is TGTGCCAGCATGTCGGAAAGCTATAGCAATCAGCCCCAGCATTTT.

V usage is TRBV7-2 and J usage is TRBJ1-1, with TRBD1 matching over 9 bases. Per germline, CDR1 SGHTA and CDR2 FQGNSA. V shed 6 bases and J 4 bases; nucleotides not matched to a gene: 6. This CDR3 comprises 14 residues. The CDR3 nucleotides read TGTGCCAGCAGTTGGACAGGGGTGGGCACTGAAGCTTTCTTT. Residues: CASSWTGVGTEAFF.

This clonotype appeared a few times. The CDR3 is CASSLEEIQETQYF. The DNA of the CDR3 is TGTGCCAGCAGTTTGGAGGAAATCCAAGAGACCCAGTACTTC. The chain combines TRBV28 with TRBJ2-5, with a possible D match to TRBD2 (5 bases). V was cut by 3 bases and J by 1 base, with 9 bases left in between. This CDR3 has 14 residues. Germline values: CDR1 MDHEN, CDR2 SYDVKM.

The chain combines TRBV28 with TRBJ1-1; 9 positions match TRBD1. The trim removed 3 bases at V and 5 bases at J, leaving 7 bases unmatched. The CDR3 sequence is 15 residues long. Germline loops: CDR1 MDHEN, CDR2 SYDVKM. CDR3: CASSFTGTGWTEAFF. The DNA of the CDR3 is TGTGCCAGCAGTTTTACCGGGACAGGGTGGACTGAAGCTTTCTTT.

This clonotype was detected a few times. The chain employs TRBV30 and TRBJ1-3; D is unresolved. The CDR3 has 13 amino acids. Trimming removed 0 bases from V and 2 bases from J, with 5 bases in between. CDR1 GTSNPN and CDR2 SVGIG come from the germline V gene (reference sequence). The chain's CDR3 is CAWSVLTGNTIYF. The CDR3 bases are TGTGCCTGGAGTGTACTTACTGGAAACACCATATATTTT.

This chain uses TRBV4-1 with TRBJ2-3, with D perhaps TRBD1 or TRBD2 (6 bases each). The V and J ends lost 0 bases and 4 bases respectively, with 11 bases between them. The CDR3 has 15 residues. The germline CDR1 and CDR2 sequences are MGHRA and YSYEKL. The CDR3 spells CASSQDRGGSDTQYF. CDR3 DNA: TGCGCCAGCAGCCAAGACAGGGGAGGATCAGATACGCAGTATTTT.

This chain connects TRBV6-2 or TRBV6-3 to TRBJ2-2; 7 nucleotides agree with TRBD1. This CDR3 is 15 amino acids long. J gave up 4 bases and V 11 bases, and 13 bases lay outside the gene matches. Germline V lookup: CDR1 MNHEY, CDR2 SVGEGT. In DNA, the CDR3 is TGTGCCTCAGGAGCAGGGGGAGCCCCCACCGGGGAGCTGTTTTTT. Translating it yields CASGAGGAPTGELFF.

The rearrangement joins TRBV15 to TRBJ1-1; tentative D call: TRBD1 (6 bases). The V gene's germline CDR1 is LNHNV and CDR2 YYDKDF (reference sequence). This CDR3 region has 12 residues. V lost 6 bases and J 9 bases, leaving 14 bases between the germline ends. The CDR3 sequence is CATRDTQGKAFF. DNA for the CDR3: TGTGCCACCAGGGATACACAGGGTAAAGCTTTCTTT.

This chain joins TRBV4-1 and TRBJ1-6; weak D call: TRBD1 (6 bases). CDR3 size: 13 residues. Trimming took off 6 bases at V and 9 bases at J, with 12 bases between the two ends. Per the germline V gene, CDR1 is MGHRA and CDR2 is YSYEKL. The CDR3 coding sequence is TGCGCCAGCAGAGGGGGGGGGGGTTCACCCCTCCACTTT. Translated: CASRGGGGSPLHF.

Of note for this clonotype: Possible read error: a much larger clone is one base away. The genes are TRBV6-6 and TRBJ2-1; 13 bases agree with TRBD2. This CDR3 is built from 16 residues. The germline V gene has CDR1 MNHNY and CDR2 SVGAGI (reference sequence). In DNA form, the CDR3 reads TGTGCCTGCAGCAAACTAGCGGGAGGGACCTACAATGAGCAGTTCTTC. Its protein product is CACSKLAGGTYNEQFF.